This record looks at one T cell receptor (beta chain) sequence and its context. Its target is unknown. Stage II-IVA oral cavity squamous cell carcinoma was new and untreated by systemic or radiation therapy. Blood cells were analyzed directly, without culture or expansion. The data were produced by immunoSEQ multiplex PCR, yet TCRdb's version contains in-frame clones alone and is incomplete. The table lists some 15,000 clones, approximately 70% of them singletons. This specimen comes from a study of neoadjuvant anti-PD-1 for oral cavity cancer. Overall study findings and caveats: After neoadjuvant nivolumab, PBMC T cell clonality was significantly higher in non-responders than responders.

Trimming took 5 bases from V and 6 from J; bases not matched to a gene: 13. The CDR3 is 15 amino acids. Per germline, CDR1 SEHNR and CDR2 FQNEAQ (reference sequence). The starting material was PBMCs, obtained before nivolumab (anti-PD-1) treatment. This clonotype originated in a person between 40 and 80 years old with oral cavity squamous cell carcinoma. The genes are TRBV7-9 and TRBJ2-7; 7 bases line up with TRBD1. The CDR3 here is CASSIRTGFVSEQYF. In nucleotides, the CDR3 is TGTGCCAGCAGCATTCGGACAGGTTTCGTGAGCGAGCAGTACTTC. Full variable domain (outside the CDR3, taken from reference TRBV7-9 and TRBJ2-7): DTGVSQNPRHKITKRGQNVTFRCDPISEHNRLYWYRQTLGQGPEFLTYFQNEAQLEKSRLLSDRFSAERPKGSFSTLEIQRTEQGDSAMYLCASSIRTGFVSEQYFGPGTRLTVT.